This T cell receptor (beta chain) appears in the sequencing data of a study of blood T cell repertoires in COVID-19. For the study at large: The United States, Italy and Spain were the sources of the acute and convalescent COVID-19 samples. PBMCs, B-cell-depleted T cells, or T cells were the source of the cDNA or gDNA that made up the material.

CDR1 ENHRY and CDR2 SYGVKD come from the germline V gene. The CDR3 consists of 13 residues. Trimming took 6 bases from V and 9 from J, leaving 15 bases between them. Original analysis: For nucleated cells, counts were estimated from reference gene primer amplification. TCRdb's copy holds only in-frame clones and misses some; the assay was immunoSEQ multiplex PCR. V and J calls and clone size follow that table, whereas D and trimming were derived from the DNA. The sample shows 100,000 to 150,000 clones, roughly four fifths of them seen only once. The sequence came from a man younger than 40 with COVID-19, enrolled during active disease. Sequenced sample: peripheral blood. J is TRBJ1-5 and V is TRBV10-3; tentative D call: TRBD1 (6 bases). CDR3 protein: CAISRQAERPQHF. CDR3 DNA: TGTGCCATCAGCAGACAGGCCGAGAGGCCCCAGCATTTT.